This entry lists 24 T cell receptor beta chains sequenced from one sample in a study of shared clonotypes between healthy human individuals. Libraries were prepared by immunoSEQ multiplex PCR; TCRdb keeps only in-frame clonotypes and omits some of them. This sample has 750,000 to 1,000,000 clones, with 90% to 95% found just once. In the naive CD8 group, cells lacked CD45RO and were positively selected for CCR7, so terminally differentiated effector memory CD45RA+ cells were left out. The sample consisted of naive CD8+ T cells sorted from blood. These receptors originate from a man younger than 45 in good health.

This CDR3 is CASSLTGGRNQPQHF. The CDR3 DNA sequence: TGTGCCAGCAGCCTTACAGGGGGTCGCAATCAGCCCCAGCATTTT. This chain links TRBV6-1 with TRBJ1-5; 8 bases are shared with TRBD1. Germline lookup yields CDR1 MNHNS and CDR2 SASEGT. CDR3 size: 15 residues. The J segment lost 2 bases and the V segment lost 6 bases, leaving 6 bases of the junction unmatched.

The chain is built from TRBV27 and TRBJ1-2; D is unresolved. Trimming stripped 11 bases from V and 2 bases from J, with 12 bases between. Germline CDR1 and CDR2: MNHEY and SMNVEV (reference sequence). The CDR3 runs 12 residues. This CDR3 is CAVFINNYGYTF. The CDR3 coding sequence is TGTGCCGTTTTTATCAACAACTATGGCTACACCTTC.

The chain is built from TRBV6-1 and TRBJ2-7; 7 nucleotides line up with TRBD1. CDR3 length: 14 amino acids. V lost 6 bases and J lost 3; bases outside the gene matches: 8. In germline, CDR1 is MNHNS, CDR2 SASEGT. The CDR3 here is CASSSGQPNYEQYF. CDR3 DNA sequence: TGTGCCAGCAGCTCGGGACAGCCTAACTACGAGCAGTACTTC.

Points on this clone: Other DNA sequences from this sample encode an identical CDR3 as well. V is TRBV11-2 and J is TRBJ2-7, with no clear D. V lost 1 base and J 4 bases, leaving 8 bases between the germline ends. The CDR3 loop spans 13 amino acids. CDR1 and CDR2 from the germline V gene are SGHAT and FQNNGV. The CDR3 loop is CASSLGAYYEQYF. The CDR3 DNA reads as TGTGCCAGCAGCTTAGGGGCATATTACGAGCAGTACTTC.

This CDR3 is CASSVAHRGAEEQYF. The CDR3, as DNA: TGTGCCAGCAGCGTAGCTCATCGGGGGGCGGAAGAGCAGTACTTC. The J gene is TRBJ2-7, the V gene TRBV9; tentatively, D is TRBD2 (7 bases). Per germline, CDR1 SGDLS and CDR2 YYNGEE. The CDR3 is 15 residues long. With 0 bases removed from V and 7 bases from J, the gap between germline ends came to 17 bases.

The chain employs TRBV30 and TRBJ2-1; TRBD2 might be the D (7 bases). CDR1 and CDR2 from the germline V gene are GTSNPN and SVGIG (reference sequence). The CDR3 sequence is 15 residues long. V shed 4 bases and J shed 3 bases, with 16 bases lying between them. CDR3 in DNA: TGTGCCTGGAACCCTGTGGGGGGGCTCTACAATGAGCAGTTCTTC. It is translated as CAWNPVGGLYNEQFF.

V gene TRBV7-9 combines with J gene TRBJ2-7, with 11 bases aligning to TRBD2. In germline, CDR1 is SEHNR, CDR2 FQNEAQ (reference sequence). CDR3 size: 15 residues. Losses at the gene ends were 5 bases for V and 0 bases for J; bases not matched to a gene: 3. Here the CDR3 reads CASSRSGRASYEQYF. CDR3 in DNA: TGTGCCAGCAGCCGTAGCGGGAGGGCCTCCTACGAGCAGTACTTC. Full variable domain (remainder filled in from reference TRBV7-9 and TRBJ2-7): DTGVSQNPRHKITKRGQNVTFRCDPISEHNRLYWYRQTLGQGPEFLTYFQNEAQLEKSRLLSDRFSAERPKGSFSTLEIQRTEQGDSAMYLCASSRSGRASYEQYFGPGTRLTVT.

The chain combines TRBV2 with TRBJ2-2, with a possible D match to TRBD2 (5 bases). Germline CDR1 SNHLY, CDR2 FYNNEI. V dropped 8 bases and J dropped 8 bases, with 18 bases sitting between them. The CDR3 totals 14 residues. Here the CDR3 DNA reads TGTGCCAGCCTTGGCTTAGGCTCGGGGGGGGAGCTGTTTTTT. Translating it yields CASLGLGSGGELFF.

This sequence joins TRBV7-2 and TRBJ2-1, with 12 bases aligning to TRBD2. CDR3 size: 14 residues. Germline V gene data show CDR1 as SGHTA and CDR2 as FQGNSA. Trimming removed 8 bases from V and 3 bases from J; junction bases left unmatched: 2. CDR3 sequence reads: CASRLAGDYNEQFF. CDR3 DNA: TGTGCCAGCCGACTAGCGGGAGACTACAATGAGCAGTTCTTC.

CDR3 region: CASSPKVYSHEQYF. CDR3 DNA sequence: TGTGCCAGCAGCCCCAAAGTGTACAGCCACGAGCAGTACTTC. The chain joins TRBV5-6 to TRBJ2-7; the D is unclear. Trimming pared 4 bases from V and 5 bases from J, leaving 16 bases between. The germline gives CDR1 SGHDT, CDR2 YYEEEE. This CDR3 has 14 residues. Full variable domain (remainder filled in from reference TRBV5-6 and TRBJ2-7): DAGVTQSPTHLIKTRGQQVTLRCSPKSGHDTVSWYQQALGQGPQFIFQYYEEEERQRGNFPDRFSGHQFPNYSSELNVNALLLGDSALYLCASSPKVYSHEQYFGPGTRLTVT.

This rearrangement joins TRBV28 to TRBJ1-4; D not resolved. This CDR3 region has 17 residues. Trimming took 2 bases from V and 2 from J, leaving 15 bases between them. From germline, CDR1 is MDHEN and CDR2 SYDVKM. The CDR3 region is CASSLRGRTLTNEKLFF. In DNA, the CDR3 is TGTGCCAGCAGTTTACGAGGGCGTACCCTGACTAATGAAAAACTGTTTTTT.

The CDR3 loop is CASSTDTTYEQYF. CDR3 sequence (DNA): TGTGCCAGTAGTACTGACACAACCTACGAGCAGTACTTC. This chain joins TRBV19 and TRBJ2-7; D gene ambiguous. The CDR3 covers 13 residues. Deletions cut 4 bases from V and 2 bases from J, with 9 bases between. Germline V lookup: CDR1 LNHDA, CDR2 SQIVND (reference sequence).

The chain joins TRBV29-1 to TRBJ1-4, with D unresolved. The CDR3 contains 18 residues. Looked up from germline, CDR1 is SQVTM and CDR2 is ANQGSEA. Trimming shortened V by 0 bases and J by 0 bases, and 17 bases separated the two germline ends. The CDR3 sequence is CSVEEGQRSAATNEKLFF. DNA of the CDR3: TGCAGCGTTGAAGAAGGTCAGCGGAGTGCGGCAACTAATGAAAAACTGTTTTTT. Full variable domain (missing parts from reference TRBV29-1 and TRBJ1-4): SAVISQKPSRDICQRGTSLTIQCQVDSQVTMMFWYRQQPGQSLTLIATANQGSEATYESGFVIDKFPISRPNLTFSTLTVSNMSPEDSSIYLCSVEEGQRSAATNEKLFFGSGTQLSVL.

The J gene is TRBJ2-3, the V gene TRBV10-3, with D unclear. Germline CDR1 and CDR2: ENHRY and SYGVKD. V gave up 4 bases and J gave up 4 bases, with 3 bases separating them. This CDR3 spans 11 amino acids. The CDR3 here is CAISVSDTQYF. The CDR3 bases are TGTGCCATCAGTGTATCAGATACGCAGTATTTT.

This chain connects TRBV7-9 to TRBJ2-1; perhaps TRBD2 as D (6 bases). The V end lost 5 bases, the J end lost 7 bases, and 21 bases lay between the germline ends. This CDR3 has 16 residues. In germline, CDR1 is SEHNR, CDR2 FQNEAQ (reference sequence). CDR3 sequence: CASSPPVGGYDNEQFF. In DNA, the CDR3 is TGTGCCAGCAGCCCTCCCGTGGGGGGATACGATAATGAGCAGTTCTTC.

This CDR3 reads CSVVWRDRGNEKLFF. CDR3 in DNA: TGCAGCGTTGTATGGAGAGACAGGGGTAACGAAAAACTGTTTTTT. The V call is TRBV29-1, the J call TRBJ1-4; 8 bases fit TRBD1. This CDR3 region has 15 residues. From germline, CDR1 is SQVTM and CDR2 ANQGSEA. V gave up 4 bases and J gave up 8 bases; unmatched junction bases: 12.

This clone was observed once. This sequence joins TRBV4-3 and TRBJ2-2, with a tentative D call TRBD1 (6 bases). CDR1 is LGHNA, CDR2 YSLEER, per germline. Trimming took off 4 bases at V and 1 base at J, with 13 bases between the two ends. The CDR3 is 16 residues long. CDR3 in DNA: TGCGCCAGCAGCCCAACCGGGACAAAGAACACCGGGGAGCTGTTTTTT. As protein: CASSPTGTKNTGELFF.

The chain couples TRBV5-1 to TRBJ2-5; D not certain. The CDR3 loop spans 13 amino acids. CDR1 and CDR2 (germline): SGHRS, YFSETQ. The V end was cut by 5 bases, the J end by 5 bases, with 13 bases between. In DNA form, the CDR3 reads TGCGCCAGCAGTGTGCCCCCGGCTGAGACCCAGTACTTC. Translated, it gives CASSVPPAETQYF.

CDR3 sequence: CASSVRPGDGSYEQYF. In DNA, the CDR3 is TGTGCCAGCAGCGTTCGTCCAGGGGACGGTTCCTACGAGCAGTACTTC. V usage is TRBV7-6 and J usage is TRBJ2-7; D is possibly TRBD1 (6 bases). This CDR3 is built from 16 residues. Trimming took 5 bases from V and 1 from J, leaving 18 bases between them. Germline CDR1 SGHVS, CDR2 FNYEAQ.

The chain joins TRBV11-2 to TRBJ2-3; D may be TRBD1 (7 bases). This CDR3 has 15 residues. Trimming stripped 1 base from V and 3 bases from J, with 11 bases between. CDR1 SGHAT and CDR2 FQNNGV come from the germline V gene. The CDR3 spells CASSLVQGGTDTQYF. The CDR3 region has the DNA TGTGCCAGCAGCTTAGTCCAGGGGGGAACAGATACGCAGTATTTT.

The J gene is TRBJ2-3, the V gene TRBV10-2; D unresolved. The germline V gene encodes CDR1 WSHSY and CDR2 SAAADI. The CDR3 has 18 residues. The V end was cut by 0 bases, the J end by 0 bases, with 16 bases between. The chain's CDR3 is CASSESIRGGSSTDTQYF. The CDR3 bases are TGCGCCAGCAGTGAGTCGATTCGAGGTGGCTCCAGCACAGATACGCAGTATTTT.

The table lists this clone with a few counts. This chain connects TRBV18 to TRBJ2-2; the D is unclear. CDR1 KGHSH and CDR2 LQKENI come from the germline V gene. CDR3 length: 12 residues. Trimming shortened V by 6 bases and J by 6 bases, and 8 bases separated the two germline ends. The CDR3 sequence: CASSLDPGELFF. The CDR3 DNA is TGTGCCAGCTCGTTAGACCCCGGGGAGCTGTTTTTT. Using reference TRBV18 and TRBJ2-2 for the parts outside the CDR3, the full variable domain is NAGVMQNPRHLVRRRGQEARLRCSPMKGHSHVYWYRQLPEEGLKFMVYLQKENIIDESGMPKERFSAEFPKEGPSILRIQQVVRGDSAAYFCASSLDPGELFFGEGSRLTVL.

The CDR3 DNA is TGCGCCAGCAGCTCTTGGCAGGGAGGCATGAACACTGAAGCTTTCTTT. Translation: CASSSWQGGMNTEAFF. The chain links TRBV5-1 to TRBJ1-1, with D possibly being TRBD1 (5 bases). The CDR3 contains 16 residues. Germline CDR1 and CDR2: SGHRS and YFSETQ. V lost 3 bases, J lost 0 bases, and 15 bases lay in between.

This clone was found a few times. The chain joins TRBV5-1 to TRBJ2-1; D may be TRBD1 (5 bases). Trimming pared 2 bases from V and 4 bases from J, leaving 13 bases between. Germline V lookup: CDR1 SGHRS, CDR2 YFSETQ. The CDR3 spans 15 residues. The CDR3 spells CASSFSGNSYNEQFF. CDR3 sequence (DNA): TGCGCCAGCAGCTTCTCAGGGAATTCTTACAATGAGCAGTTCTTC.